What follows describes a single T cell receptor (beta chain). Its antigen is not known. The data were taken from a study of cytomegalovirus exposure and HLA in healthy donors. General study points: Some V segments (TRBV6-2 and TRBV6-3 among them) were excluded as indistinguishable. Later analysis demonstrated an association between a missense DCLRE1C variant and TCR beta V- and J-gene trimming.

It was healthy bone marrow donors who served as donors. Donors showed nominal health when sampled, although they likely had unrecorded immune exposures. In the PCR, 60 Vbeta and 13 Jbeta primers were used. This table comes from immunoSEQ multiplex PCR, and its TCRdb copy is limited to in-frame clones, with some not included. The sample has roughly 160,000 clones; 70% to 80% are singletons. The CDR3 sequence is 16 residues long. The V gene's germline CDR1 is LGHNA and CDR2 YNFKEQ. V dropped 0 bases and J dropped 0 bases, with 12 bases sitting between them. This TCR was recovered from a man aged 30 to 39 in good health and CMV-seronegative. Sequenced input: PBMCs. The chain is built from TRBV4-2 and TRBJ2-7; no clear D gene. CDR3 DNA: TGTGCCAGCAGCCAAGATCCAAAACAGCCCTCCTACGAGCAGTACTTC. This gives the protein CASSQDPKQPSYEQYF.